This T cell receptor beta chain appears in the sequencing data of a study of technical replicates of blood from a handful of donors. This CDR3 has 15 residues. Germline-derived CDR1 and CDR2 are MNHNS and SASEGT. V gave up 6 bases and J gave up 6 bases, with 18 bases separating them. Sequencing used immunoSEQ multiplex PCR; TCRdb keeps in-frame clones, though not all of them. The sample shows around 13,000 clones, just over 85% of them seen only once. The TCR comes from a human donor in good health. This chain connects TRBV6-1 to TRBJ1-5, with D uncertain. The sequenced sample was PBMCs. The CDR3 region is CASRGLWRVAQPQHF. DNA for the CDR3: TGTGCCAGCAGAGGCTTGTGGAGGGTGGCTCAGCCCCAGCATTTT.